Presented here are 13 T cell receptor beta chains from one specimen sequenced in a study of response to subunit inactivated influenza vaccine. TCRdb passed the RT-PCR reads through MiXCR, listing each CDR3 protein once. The table lists under 750,000 distinct CDR3 sequences, approximately 12% of them singletons. This material consisted of PBMCs from blood, taken on the day of vaccination. The receptors derive from a man aged 45-65 years who received an inactivated influenza vaccine.

This clonotype has at least ten counts. The chain recombines TRBV2 with TRBJ2-7, with D tentatively TRBD1 (6 bases). Trimming shortened V by 6 bases and J by 0 bases, and 12 bases separated the two germline ends. The germline CDR1 and CDR2 sequences are SNHLY and FYNNEI. This CDR3 comprises 14 residues. The CDR3 DNA is TGTGCCAGCAGAGCAGACAGGAACTCCTACGAGCAGTACTTC. It codes for CASRADRNSYEQYF. Together with reference TRBV2 and TRBJ2-7, the CDR3 gives the full variable domain: EPEVTQTPSHQVTQMGQEVILRCVPISNHLYFYWYRQILGQKVEFLVSFYNNEISEKSEIFDDQFSVERPDGSNFTLKIRSTKLEDSAMYFCASRADRNSYEQYFGPGTRLTVT.

The V gene is TRBV11-2, the J gene TRBJ1-6; 11 bases line up with TRBD1. This CDR3 contains 17 residues. Germline CDR1 reads SGHAT; CDR2 reads FQNNGV. The ends lost 5 bases at V and 7 bases at J; junction bases unmatched: 10. The CDR3 loop is CASSPSRDRGINSPLHF. The CDR3 nucleotides are TGTGCCAGCAGCCCGAGCCGGGACAGGGGGATCAATTCACCCCTCCACTTT. The full variable domain, completed using reference TRBV11-2 and TRBJ1-6, is EAGVAQSPRYKIIEKRQSVAFWCNPISGHATLYWYQQILGQGPKLLIQFQNNGVVDDSQLPKDRFSAERLKGVDSTLKIQPAKLEDSAVYLCASSPSRDRGINSPLHFGNGTRLTVT.

The J gene is TRBJ2-1, the V gene TRBV7-6, with 7 bases fitting TRBD1. V lost 5 bases and J lost 3; bases outside the gene matches: 7. The germline V gene encodes CDR1 SGHVS and CDR2 FNYEAQ. The CDR3 is made up of 15 amino acids. The CDR3 sequence is CASSERQGLYNEQFF. For the CDR3, the DNA is TGTGCCAGCAGCGAGCGACAGGGCCTCTACAATGAGCAGTTCTTC.

The table lists this clonotype with a few counts. The chain is built from TRBV2 and TRBJ2-3, with 8 bases matching TRBD2. Trimming took 0 bases from V and 3 from J; bases not matched to a gene: 8. Germline V gene sequence: CDR1 SNHLY, CDR2 FYNNEI. The CDR3 has 17 amino acids. Written as DNA, the CDR3 is TGTGCCAGCAGTGAAGCGCTTCGGCTAGCGGGTACAGATACGCAGTATTTT. It codes for CASSEALRLAGTDTQYF. Supplemented by reference TRBV2 and TRBJ2-3, the full variable domain reads EPEVTQTPSHQVTQMGQEVILRCVPISNHLYFYWYRQILGQKVEFLVSFYNNEISEKSEIFDDQFSVERPDGSNFTLKIRSTKLEDSAMYFCASSEALRLAGTDTQYFGPGTRLTVL.

This clonotype was recorded at least ten times. V is TRBV6-2 or TRBV6-3 and J is TRBJ2-1, with 9 bases fitting TRBD1. The V and J ends lost 6 bases and 5 bases, in that order; junction bases with no gene match: 11. The germline V gene has CDR1 MNHEY and CDR2 SVGEGT. This CDR3 spans 16 amino acids. The CDR3 here is CASRMTGGGAHNEQFF. DNA of the CDR3: TGTGCCAGCAGGATGACAGGGGGGGGGGCCCACAATGAGCAGTTCTTC.

This clonotype has a handful of counts. The J gene is TRBJ2-3, the V gene TRBV29-1; a possible D gene is TRBD1 (6 bases). The CDR3 has 13 amino acids. V lost 7 bases to trimming and J lost 4 bases, with 15 bases between them. CDR1 is SQVTM and CDR2 is ANQGSEA in the germline V gene. CDR3 bases: TGCAGCGGATTGGGACATATCGCAGATACGCAGTATTTT. Translated, it gives CSGLGHIADTQYF.

V and J are TRBV20-1 and TRBJ2-1; 10 nucleotides align to TRBD2. V lost 5 bases to trimming and J lost 3 bases; unmatched junction nucleotides: 10. CDR1 and CDR2 (germline): DFQATT, SNEGSKA (reference sequence). This CDR3 has 16 amino acids. The CDR3 protein is CSALPRLAGVYNEQFF. CDR3 sequence (DNA): TGCAGTGCTCTCCCTCGGCTAGCGGGGGTCTACAATGAGCAGTTCTTC.

This clonotype was seen many times. CDR3 nucleotide sequence: TGTGCCACCAGCTCCCGGACTAGCGGGATCAATGAGCAGTTCTTC. Its translation is CATSSRTSGINEQFF. This chain uses TRBV15 with TRBJ2-1; 12 nucleotides align to TRBD2. The CDR3 spans 15 residues. The ends lost 5 bases at V and 6 bases at J; junction bases unmatched: 5. Germline V CDR1 and CDR2: LNHNV, YYDKDF (reference sequence).

This clonotype was observed a few times. This sequence joins TRBV20-1 and TRBJ2-7; the D gene could be TRBD1 or TRBD2 (6 bases each). Germline V gene lookup returns CDR1 DFQATT and CDR2 SNEGSKA (reference sequence). Trimming left V 5 bases short and J 5 bases short, with 25 bases between. The CDR3 consists of 16 residues. This chain's CDR3 is CSAPPNTGTLRNEQYF. The CDR3 coding sequence is TGCAGTGCTCCCCCTAACACAGGGACTCTCAGGAACGAGCAGTACTTC.

This clonotype showed up just a few times. The chain combines TRBV7-9 with TRBJ2-3; 11 nucleotides line up with TRBD1. The J segment lost 3 bases and the V segment lost 5 bases, leaving 7 bases of the junction unmatched. This CDR3 region has 16 residues. The germline CDR1 and CDR2 sequences are SEHNR and FQNEAQ (reference sequence). CDR3 protein: CASSRRTGGWTDTQYF. In DNA, the CDR3 is TGTGCCAGCAGCAGACGGACAGGGGGCTGGACAGATACGCAGTATTTT.

In this sample, this clonotype turned up a few times. J is TRBJ2-3 and V is TRBV11-2, with TRBD2 matching 7 bases. The V and J ends lost 4 bases and 3 bases, in that order; junction bases with no gene match: 7. The CDR3 extends over 15 amino acids. Germline assignment: CDR1 SGHAT and CDR2 FQNNGV. This CDR3 is CASSSAGTPTDTQYF. The CDR3, as DNA: TGTGCCAGCAGCTCAGCGGGGACCCCGACAGATACGCAGTATTTT.

This clonotype was picked up a small number of times. The J gene is TRBJ1-4, the V gene TRBV5-1; D gene uncertain. Germline loops: CDR1 SGHRS, CDR2 YFSETQ. CDR3 length: 15 residues. Trimming stripped 3 bases from V and 1 base from J, with 10 bases between. The CDR3 region is CASSSTYGTNEKLFF. The CDR3, as DNA: TGCGCCAGCAGCTCGACATACGGAACTAATGAAAAACTGTTTTTT.

V usage is TRBV20-1 and J usage is TRBJ2-6; D is possibly TRBD1 (6 bases). The length of the CDR3 is 16 residues. Germline V CDR1 and CDR2: DFQATT, SNEGSKA (reference sequence). V was shortened by 1 base and J by 0 bases, with 10 bases between the two germline ends. The CDR3 DNA is TGCAGTGCTAGAGGACAGGCGAGCTCTGGGGCCAACGTCCTGACTTTC. Its translation: CSARGQASSGANVLTF.